A single sample is the source of the 30 T cell receptor beta chains below, sequenced in a study of tumor and adjacent non-tumor tissue in lung cancer. The template was RNA from unsorted bulk tissue. A modified ARM-PCR protocol with three rounds of nested PCR amplified TCRbeta. TCRdb redid the calling of the multiplex PCR reads with MiXCR, one entry per CDR3 protein. This repertoire shows around 140,000 distinct CDR3 sequences, 60% to 70% found once; its top ten account for roughly 20%. The material sequenced was lung tumor tissue. The receptors stem from a man in his sixties with small cell lung cancer.

The rearrangement joins TRBV6-6 to TRBJ2-2, with TRBD2 matching over 14 bases. CDR1 MNHNY and CDR2 SVGAGI come from the germline V gene (reference sequence). The CDR3 length is 14 residues. CDR3 nucleotides: TGTGACGGGGGGACTAGCGGGAGAACCGGGGAGCTGTTTTTT. Translating it yields CDGGTSGRTGELFF.

The J gene is TRBJ2-1, the V gene TRBV4-1; the match to TRBD2 covers 14 bases. The junction had 1 base not matched to a gene; V was cut back by 4 bases and J by 8 bases. There are 14 residues in the CDR3. The germline CDR1 and CDR2 sequences are MGHRA and YSYEKL. The CDR3 sequence is CASSLGLAGDEQFF. The CDR3 coding sequence is TGCGCCAGCAGCCTGGGACTAGCGGGAGATGAGCAGTTCTTC.

Regarding this clonotype: Lacking the conserved final phenylalanine or tryptophan, this CDR3 likely reflects a read error. J is TRBJ2-3 and V is TRBV6-1; unclear D gene. Germline assignment: CDR1 MNHNS and CDR2 SASEGT. Trimming pared 2 bases from V and 5 bases from J, leaving 14 bases between. This CDR3 is built from 15 residues. This chain's CDR3 is CASSEIPGLKDTQYY. CDR3 nucleotides: TGTGCCAGCAGTGAAATCCCTGGATTGAAAGATACGCAGTATTAT.

The chain recombines TRBV5-1 with TRBJ2-5; D gene uncertain. V was pared by 0 bases and J by 2 bases, with 8 bases between. The CDR3 has 14 residues. The germline V gene encodes CDR1 SGHRS and CDR2 YFSETQ. In nucleotides, the CDR3 is TGCGCCAGCAGCTTGGGGATAGCACAAGAGACCCAGTACTTC. Amino acids: CASSLGIAQETQYF.

This clonotype has just a few counts. The gene calls are TRBV5-1 and TRBJ1-5; D uncertain. The CDR3 spans 13 residues. Trimming removed 1 base at V and 5 bases at J, with 7 bases between. Germline-derived CDR1 and CDR2 are SGHRS and YFSETQ. The CDR3 coding sequence is TGCGCCAGCAGCTTGAGCGTAGATCAGCCCCAGCATTTT. Encoded protein: CASSLSVDQPQHF.

This chain uses TRBV6-1 with TRBJ2-7; possible D gene TRBD1, 5 bases. Germline V lookup: CDR1 MNHNS, CDR2 SASEGT. The length of the CDR3 is 15 residues. CDR3 protein: CVSSEYVTASYEQYV. CDR3 DNA sequence: TGTGTCAGCAGCGAATATGTGACAGCCTCCTACGAGCAGTATGTA.

The V call is TRBV20-1, the J call TRBJ2-5; 12 nucleotides match TRBD2. V was pared by 5 bases and J by 4 bases, with 11 bases of the junction left unmatched. CDR3 length equals 16 residues. Germline V gene sequence: CDR1 DFQATT, CDR2 SNEGSKA (reference sequence). For the CDR3, the DNA is TGCAGTGCTCATAAAGAAGGACTAGCGGGAAGAGAGACCCAGTACTTC. Its protein is CSAHKEGLAGRETQYF.

This clonotype was recorded only once. This may be a read error, as it is one base from a much larger clone. This chain connects TRBV6-1 to TRBJ1-5, with no clear D. This CDR3 is built from 13 residues. Trimming removed 8 bases at V and 3 bases at J, with 11 bases between. The V gene's germline CDR1 is MNHNS and CDR2 SASEGT. CDR3 bases: TGTGCCAGCGAATATAGCGCCAATCAGCCCCAGCATTTT. Translated: CASEYSANQPQHF.

As to this clonotype: This may arise from a read error, as a much more abundant clone is one base away. This sequence joins TRBV20-1 and TRBJ2-5; D could derive from TRBD1 or TRBD2 (6 bases each). CDR1 is DFQATT, CDR2 SNEGSKA, per germline (reference sequence). V lost 3 bases to trimming and J lost 5 bases, with 19 bases between them. The CDR3 consists of 15 residues. This CDR3 is CSARKGGVRLETQYF. CDR3 sequence (DNA): TGCAGTGCTAGGAAGGGGGGAGTGCGGTTGGAGACCCAGTACTTC.

This clonotype is medium-sized (0.01 to 0.1%) within its sample. This rearrangement joins TRBV11-2 to TRBJ1-2, with D hard to call. Looked up from germline, CDR1 is SGHAT and CDR2 is FQNNGV. There are 13 residues in the CDR3. V was cut by 1 base and J by 2 bases, with 5 bases left in between. CDR3 region: CASSLVRNYGYTF. CDR3 in DNA: TGTGCCAGCAGCTTAGTACGGAACTATGGCTACACCTTC.

CDR3 DNA sequence: TGTGCCAGCAGCTTGGGCCGCGGGGGGACCGGGGAGCTGTTTTTT. Amino acids: CASSLGRGGTGELFF. The V gene is TRBV5-4, the J gene TRBJ2-2; 8 bases are a match to TRBD2. From germline, CDR1 is SGHNT and CDR2 YYREEE (reference sequence). This CDR3 has 15 residues. The V segment lost 0 bases and the J segment 5 bases; nucleotides outside the gene matches: 3. Full variable domain (remainder filled in from reference TRBV5-4 and TRBJ2-2): ETGVTQSPTHLIKTRGQQVTLRCSSQSGHNTVSWYQQALGQGPQFIFQYYREEENGRGNFPPRFSGLQFPNYSSELNVNALELDDSALYLCASSLGRGGTGELFFGEGSRLTVL.

The chain is built from TRBV13 and TRBJ2-3; D is unclear. Germline values: CDR1 PRHDT, CDR2 FYEKMQ (reference sequence). V was shortened by 4 bases and J by 10 bases, with 15 bases between the two germline ends. This CDR3 spans 13 amino acids. CDR3 sequence (DNA): TGTGCCAGCAGCTCCGCCGTATTGAGTTCGCAGTATTTT. It yields the protein CASSSAVLSSQYF. The variable domain in full, with the rest retrieved from reference TRBV13 and TRBJ2-3, is AAGVIQSPRHLIKEKRETATLKCYPIPRHDTVYWYQQGPGQDPQFLISFYEKMQSDKGSIPDRFSAQQFSDYHSELNMSSLELGDSALYFCASSSAVLSSQYFGPGTRLTVL.

This clonotype was observed many times. The V and J genes are TRBV11-3 and TRBJ1-6, with D possibly being TRBD1 (6 bases). The CDR3 covers 15 residues. CDR1 SGHNT and CDR2 YENEEA come from the germline V gene. V lost 5 bases, J lost 9 bases, and 17 bases lay in between. The CDR3 nucleotides read TGTGCCAGCAGCCCAAACAGGGCCCTGGGTTCACCCCTCCACTTT. This translates into CASSPNRALGSPLHF.

The gene calls are TRBV12-3 or TRBV12-4 and TRBJ2-7; TRBD2 aligns across 13 bases. This CDR3 has 21 amino acids. The CDR3 sequence: CVSSLRSGTGLAGDRTYEQYF. CDR3 DNA sequence: TGTGTCAGTAGTTTAAGGAGTGGGACAGGACTAGCGGGAGATCGGACCTACGAGCAGTACTTC.

A remark on this clonotype: Its ends do not fully match the called genes, so a read error is possible. The chain combines TRBV12-3 or TRBV12-4 with TRBJ1-3, with D uncertain. This CDR3 has 15 amino acids. CDR3 in amino acids: CASSLPGFSGNTIYF. DNA of the CDR3: TGTGCTAGCAGTTTACCAGGATTCTCTGGAAACACCATATATTTT.

About this clonotype itself: A much larger clone lies one base from this, so it may be a read error. The chain is built from TRBV6-2 or TRBV6-3 and TRBJ2-1; TRBD2 matches 7 bases. This CDR3 comprises 13 residues. Germline values: CDR1 MNHEY, CDR2 SVGEGT. The CDR3 region is CASRRENYNEQSF. In DNA, the CDR3 is TGTGCCTCCCGGCGGGAGAACTACAATGAGCAGTCCTTC.

This clonotype was detected ten times or more. The chain is built from TRBV24-1 and TRBJ2-1, with TRBD2 as a possible D gene (5 bases). The CDR3 has 16 residues. V lost 3 bases, J lost 0 bases, and 11 bases lay in between. Germline lookup yields CDR1 KGHDR and CDR2 SFDVKD. The CDR3 DNA follows: TGTGCCACCAGTGATCCTAGCCGGACCTCCTACAATGAGCAGTTCTTC. Translated: CATSDPSRTSYNEQFF.

This clonotype was seen once. J is TRBJ1-6 and V is TRBV20-1; a possible D gene is TRBD1 (6 bases). Per germline, CDR1 DFQATT and CDR2 SNEGSKA (reference sequence). The V end was cut by 4 bases, the J end by 7 bases, with 17 bases between. There are 15 residues in the CDR3. CDR3 residues: CSATIQGHRNSPLHF. The CDR3 DNA reads as TGCAGTGCTACAATCCAGGGACACCGAAATTCACCCCTCCACTTT.

This clonotype occurred a few times. Its ends do not fully match the called genes, so a read error is possible. V usage is TRBV6-1 and J usage is TRBJ2-1; D not resolved. This CDR3 has 14 amino acids. The germline gives CDR1 MNHNS, CDR2 SASEGT. CDR3 sequence: CANSPRTEDNEQFF. The CDR3 nucleotides read TGTGCCAACAGTCCCCGGACGGAAGACAATGAGCAGTTCTTC.

The chain combines TRBV20-1 with TRBJ2-5; 9 nucleotides agree with TRBD1. The DNA matches TRBJ2-1 better at its end, which makes the J call doubtful. The CDR3 sequence is 13 residues long. Germline V gene sequence: CDR1 DFQATT, CDR2 SNEGSKA (reference sequence). CDR3 coding DNA: TGCAGTGTTAGGGGGACAGGGCAGGAGACCCAGTTCTTC. It codes for CSVRGTGQETQFF.

This clonotype was detected ten times or more. The chain couples TRBV28 to TRBJ2-3; D is undetermined. V dropped 2 bases and J dropped 3 bases, with 9 bases sitting between them. The CDR3 spans 14 residues. Germline CDR1 is MDHEN and CDR2 is SYDVKM. The CDR3 sequence is CASSLGPETDTQYF. The CDR3 nucleotides are TGTGCCAGCAGTTTAGGTCCAGAGACAGATACGCAGTATTTT.

This sequence joins TRBV5-6 and TRBJ2-6, with D possibly TRBD2 on 6 matching bases. The V gene's germline CDR1 is SGHDT and CDR2 YYEEEE. V shed 0 bases and J shed 4 bases, with 20 bases lying between them. The CDR3 runs 19 residues. The CDR3 bases are TGTGCCAGCAGCTTGGCGCCGGGAATAGCGGCTCCCGGGGCCAACGTCCTGACTTTC. This sequence encodes CASSLAPGIAAPGANVLTF.

This clonotype was counted a single time. Possible read error: a much larger clone is one base away. The chain couples TRBV4-1 to TRBJ2-1, with no clear D. Germline V gives CDR1 MGHRA, CDR2 YSYEKL. The CDR3 spans 14 residues. CDR3 amino acids: CAGSQDRGVGEQFF. In nucleotides, the CDR3 is TGCGCCGGCAGCCAAGATCGTGGGGTGGGGGAGCAGTTCTTC.

In its sample, this clonotype is medium-sized. The rearrangement links TRBV11-1 to TRBJ2-2; D is ambiguous. Germline-derived CDR1 and CDR2 are SGHAT and FQDESV (reference sequence). Deletions cut 6 bases from V and 5 bases from J, with 10 bases between. This CDR3 comprises 13 residues. For the CDR3, the DNA is TGTGCCAGCAGGGATACACGGACCGGGGAGCTGTTTTTT. Translated, it gives CASRDTRTGELFF.

In regard to this clonotype: A single base separates this from a much larger clone, so it may be a read error. The chain uses TRBV20-1 and TRBJ2-7, with 10 nucleotides matching TRBD1. The CDR3 has 12 amino acids. Germline V gives CDR1 DFQATT, CDR2 SNEGSKA (reference sequence). CDR3 loop: CITGTGVYEQYF. The CDR3 nucleotides are TGCATTACCGGGACAGGGGTGTACGAGCAGTACTTC.

The chain uses TRBV6-6 and TRBJ2-7, with unresolved D. The V and J ends lost 3 bases and 0 bases respectively, with 12 bases between them. The CDR3 totals 15 residues. The germline V gene has CDR1 MNHNY and CDR2 SVGAGI (reference sequence). In DNA form, the CDR3 reads TGTGCCAGCAGTTATGACCCTTACCACTCCTACGAGCAGTACTTC. The encoded protein is CASSYDPYHSYEQYF.

This clonotype turned up a few times. The rearrangement joins TRBV29-1 to TRBJ1-3; D unresolved. The germline V gene encodes CDR1 SQVTM and CDR2 ANQGSEA. The CDR3 has 11 amino acids. DNA for the CDR3: TGCACCGCCCGGGCTGGAAACACCATATATTTT. Translating it yields CTARAGNTIYF.

This clonotype was observed at least ten times. CDR3 sequence: CASSLDTGEQEPLHF. CDR3 nucleotides: TGTGCCAGCAGTTTGGATACAGGGGAACAAGAACCCCTCCACTTT. The rearrangement links TRBV12-3 or TRBV12-4 to TRBJ1-6; 7 bases match TRBD1. CDR3 size: 15 residues. V was pared by 3 bases and J by 12 bases, with 11 bases of the junction left unmatched.

Concerning this clonotype itself: The junction and the germline gene differ at one end; a read error may be behind it. This chain connects TRBV29-1 to TRBJ2-7; D is ambiguous. The CDR3 runs 11 residues. Germline lookup yields CDR1 SQVTM and CDR2 ANQGSEA. The CDR3 nucleotides read TGCAGCTTTGAAGAAGGTGGCGAGCAGTCCTTC. It encodes CSFEEGGEQSF.

This sequence joins TRBV7-9 and TRBJ2-6, with a possible D match to TRBD1 (5 bases). Per the germline V gene, CDR1 is SEHNR and CDR2 is FQNEAQ (reference sequence). V shed 6 bases and J shed 4 bases, with 16 bases lying between them. CDR3 length: 16 amino acids. CDR3 sequence (DNA): TGTGCCAGCAGTCCCGGACATCTAGACGGGGCCAACGTCCTGACTTTC. Translating it yields CASSPGHLDGANVLTF.